The clone carrying this T cell receptor (beta chain) was seen only a few times. Its matching antigen is unknown. Patients who underwent sequencing had shown CD8+CD57+ cell expansion by flow cytometry. Patients uniformly had severe acquired aplastic anemia. Patients were treatment-naive when blood was sampled. These data come from a study of CD8+CD57+ T cells in acquired aplastic anemia. Across the whole study: Sorted CD4+ plus CD8+ cells gave DNA averaging around 3 ug.

Broader study findings: Found in both controls and patients were around 30 CD8+ CDR3 sequences.

Genomic DNA was employed as the template in profiling TCR beta VDJ and CDR3. In TCRdb, the reads were re-called with MiXCR into one record per CDR3 protein. Of 89,000 or so distinct CDR3 sequences listed, 55% to 70% are singletons. The CDR3 is 14 residues long. With 4 bases removed from V and 5 bases from J, the gap between germline ends came to 17 bases. CDR1 and CDR2 (germline): DFQATT, SNEGSKA (reference sequence). The sequenced material came from sorted CD4+, CD8+, or CD8+CD57+ T cells (not recorded which) from PBMCs. This clonotype originated in a human donor with aplastic anemia. The rearrangement links TRBV20-1 to TRBJ1-2; TRBD1 might be the D (5 bases). CDR3 in amino acids: CSAIREGVIYGYTF. As DNA, the CDR3 is TGCAGTGCTATCAGGGAAGGGGTAATATATGGCTACACCTTC.